Below are 8 T cell receptor beta chains sequenced from a single sample in a study of blood T cell repertoires in COVID-19. TCRdb's table, derived via immunoSEQ multiplex PCR, lists solely in-frame clones and lacks some. The sample yields 200,000 to 250,000 clones, approximately 80% seen once. The sequencing input was PBMCs or T cells enriched from blood (not recorded which). The receptors were sampled from a woman aged 35 to 49 with acute COVID-19.

The V and J genes are TRBV7-9 and TRBJ1-2; 9 bases align to TRBD1. V was clipped by 5 bases and J by 4 bases; unmatched bases: 8. The CDR3 runs to 15 residues. Germline V gene sequence: CDR1 SEHNR, CDR2 FQNEAQ (reference sequence). The CDR3 nucleotides read TGTGCCAGCAGCCCCGACAGGGGGGCCTCCTATGGCTACACCTTC. As protein: CASSPDRGASYGYTF.

The V and J genes are TRBV28 and TRBJ1-5; maybe TRBD1 (5 bases). Looked up from germline, CDR1 is MDHEN and CDR2 is SYDVKM. V was shortened by 3 bases and J by 8 bases, with 17 bases between the two germline ends. The CDR3 contains 15 residues. The CDR3 here is CASSLGFQGGEPQHF. CDR3 bases: TGTGCCAGCAGTTTGGGTTTCCAGGGCGGGGAGCCCCAGCATTTT.

The chain combines TRBV21-1 with TRBJ2-7; no DNA check was done on the table's D call, TRBD2. TRBV21-1 is a recognized pseudogene. This CDR3 has 19 amino acids. CDR3 in amino acids: CASSKLRVGGSHPIYEQYF. The CDR3 region has the DNA TGTGCCAGCAGCAAATTGAGGGTCGGAGGGTCCCACCCCATATACGAGCAGTACTTC.

The chain recombines TRBV11-3 with TRBJ2-7; D may be TRBD2 (6 bases). The V end lost 4 bases, the J end lost 6 bases, and 16 bases lay between the germline ends. This CDR3 has 14 residues. CDR1 SGHNT and CDR2 YENEEA come from the germline V gene. DNA of the CDR3: TGTGCCAGCAGCTCCGGAGGCGGGATAGGCGAGCAGTACTTC. Protein: CASSSGGGIGEQYF.

The genes are TRBV7-8 and TRBJ2-7; 8 bases are shared with TRBD1. Germline CDR1 reads SGHVS; CDR2 reads FQNEAQ. Losses at the gene ends were 5 bases for V and 3 bases for J; bases not matched to a gene: 6. This CDR3 spans 14 amino acids. DNA for the CDR3: TGTGCCAGCAGCACCAGACAGGGGATCTACGAGCAGTACTTC. Residues: CASSTRQGIYEQYF.

The sample holds a few counts of this clone. The chain uses TRBV30 and TRBJ1-2; TRBD1 aligns across 9 bases. After removal of 6 bases from V and 1 base from J, the junction contained 15 bases not matched to a gene. This CDR3 has 17 amino acids. Germline V CDR1 and CDR2: GTSNPN, SVGIG (reference sequence). DNA for the CDR3: TGTGCCTGTAATTTCCGGGCGGGACAGGGCATTAACTATGGCTACACCTTC. Its protein is CACNFRAGQGINYGYTF.

The chain employs TRBV9 and TRBJ1-2; 8 bases match TRBD1. The CDR3 sequence is 14 residues long. Losses at the gene ends were 3 bases for V and 2 bases for J; bases not matched to a gene: 3. Germline V lookup: CDR1 SGDLS, CDR2 YYNGEE. For the CDR3, the DNA is TGTGCCAGCAGCGAAACAGGGGGGAACTATGGCTACACCTTC. Translation: CASSETGGNYGYTF.

The chain joins TRBV7-2 to TRBJ2-1, with D maybe TRBD2 (7 bases). This CDR3 is built from 15 residues. V was clipped by 2 bases and J by 5 bases, with 13 bases between them. Germline V CDR1 and CDR2: SGHTA, FQGNSA. CDR3 nucleotides: TGTGCCAGCAGCTTAAAGGGGGGGATCAACAATGAGCAGTTCTTC. This sequence encodes CASSLKGGINNEQFF.